The rows below give T cell receptor beta chains drawn from one sample of a study of blood T cell repertoires in COVID-19. TCRdb's table, derived via immunoSEQ multiplex PCR, lists solely in-frame clones and lacks some. The data hold about 230,000 clones, with over 70% observed a single time. The sequenced sample consisted of PBMCs or T cells enriched from blood (not recorded which). Source of these receptors: a woman in her 30s who had been exposed to COVID-19. Each CDR3 is given with its conserved first and last residue. A D gene is named only where the DNA matches it firmly. A row's size may be missing; if present it is once, few, many or a size class.

V gene	CDR3 length	J gene	D gene	clone size	CDR3 protein	CDR3 DNA
TRBV4-1	18	TRBJ1-3	TRBD1	once	CASSQDRLGRGSGNTIYF	TGCGCCAGCAGCCAAGATCGTCTCGGCAGGGGGTCTGGAAACACCATATATTTT
TRBV25-1	17	TRBJ2-7	TRBD2	.	CASSPKRNSGVSYEQYF	TGTGCCAGCAGTCCCAAACGTAATAGCGGGGTCTCCTACGAGCAGTACTTC
TRBV4-1	19	TRBJ2-2	TRBD2	.	CASSRTGTSGRTTSGELFF	TGCGCCAGCAGCCGCACCGGGACTAGCGGGAGGACAACATCCGGGGAGCTGTTTTTT
TRBV7-9	15	TRBJ2-7	.	few	CASSSIRGPTYEQYF	TGTGCCAGCAGTTCTATCAGGGGCCCGACCTACGAGCAGTACTTC
TRBV4-2	15	TRBJ2-3	.	.	CASSQDVESTDTQYF	TGTGCCAGCAGCCAAGATGTAGAGAGCACAGATACGCAGTATTTT
TRBV29-1	14	TRBJ2-1	TRBD2	.	CSVDVAGVYNEQFF	TGCAGCGTTGATGTAGCGGGAGTATACAATGAGCAGTTCTTC
TRBV2	16	TRBJ2-7	.	.	CASSDVGRGDAYEQYF	TGTGCCAGCAGTGATGTGGGGCGGGGAGATGCCTACGAGCAGTACTTC
TRBV27	17	TRBJ1-6	.	once	CASSFVRLGFYNSPLHF	TGTGCCAGCAGTTTTGTAAGGCTCGGGTTTTATAATTCACCCCTCCACTTT
TRBV19	15	TRBJ2-6	.	.	CASSILSSGANVLTF	TGTGCCAGTAGTATATTGAGCTCTGGGGCCAACGTCCTGACTTTC
TRBV11-2	13	TRBJ2-5	.	.	CASSLQGQETQYF	TGTGCCAGCAGCTTACAGGGCCAAGAGACCCAGTACTTC
TRBV6-2/TRBV6-3	14	TRBJ2-3	.	once	CASSYSESTDTQYF	TGTGCCAGCAGTTACTCGGAGTCTACAGATACGCAGTATTTT
TRBV7-9	15	TRBJ2-1	TRBD2	.	CASSPRLARYNEQFF	TGTGCCAGCAGCCCCCGACTAGCTAGGTACAATGAGCAGTTCTTC
TRBV19	16	TRBJ2-1	TRBD2	.	CASSMFGGSSYNEQFF	TGTGCCAGTAGTATGTTCGGGGGGTCCTCCTACAATGAGCAGTTCTTC
TRBV13	16	TRBJ2-7	.	.	CASSPSGLTGMREQYF	TGTGCCAGCAGCCCCTCCGGTCTGACGGGGATGAGGGAGCAGTACTTC
TRBV7-6	19	TRBJ2-5	TRBD2	.	CASSLEHRIAGGHVETQYF	TGTGCCAGCAGCTTAGAGCATAGGATAGCGGGAGGGCACGTGGAGACCCAGTACTTC
TRBV5-1	13	TRBJ2-2	TRBD1	.	CASTGQGAGELFF	TGCGCCAGCACTGGACAGGGGGCCGGGGAGCTGTTTTTT
TRBV6-1	15	TRBJ2-7	.	.	CASSPGSRGSYEQYF	TGTGCCAGCAGTCCCGGATCTCGCGGGTCCTACGAGCAGTACTTC
TRBV7-3	15	TRBJ2-3	TRBD1	.	CASSRQGRSTDTQYF	TGTGCCAGCAGCCGACAGGGCCGTAGCACAGATACGCAGTATTTT
TRBV28	13	TRBJ1-1	.	once	CASSLLGNTEAFF	TGTGCCAGCAGTTTACTCGGGAACACTGAAGCTTTCTTT
TRBV4-1	14	TRBJ2-2	.	.	CASSQAINTGELFF	TGCGCCAGCAGCCAAGCAATTAACACCGGGGAGCTGTTTTTT
TRBV4-1	16	TRBJ1-2	.	.	CASSQVVWERNYGYTF	TGCGCCAGCAGCCAAGTTGTTTGGGAGCGGAACTATGGCTACACCTTC
TRBV2	13	TRBJ1-1	TRBD1	.	CASSLGGNTEAFF	TGTGCCAGCAGTCTAGGGGGCAACACTGAAGCTTTCTTT
TRBV5-5	19	TRBJ2-5	TRBD1	.	CASSPRTGVRTRGAETQYF	TGTGCCAGCAGCCCGAGGACAGGGGTTAGAACTAGAGGGGCTGAGACCCAGTACTTC
TRBV6-5	15	TRBJ2-7	.	.	CASSLSGTGLDEQYF	TGTGCCAGCAGCCTCTCGGGTACAGGGCTCGACGAGCAGTACTTC
TRBV10-1	13	TRBJ2-2	.	.	CASSATVTGELFF	TGCGCCAGCAGTGCAACAGTCACCGGGGAGCTGTTTTTT
TRBV6-5	15	TRBJ2-1	TRBD2	.	CASSFYRLAWNEQFF	TGTGCCAGCAGTTTCTACCGACTAGCGTGGAATGAGCAGTTCTTC
TRBV27	16	TRBJ2-7	.	.	CASSLNPGTGSYEQYF	TGTGCCAGCAGTCTGAACCCGGGTACGGGGTCCTACGAGCAGTACTTC
TRBV18	15	TRBJ2-5	.	once	CASSPTYAVQETQYF	TGTGCCAGCTCACCCACCTATGCGGTCCAAGAGACCCAGTACTTC
TRBV20-1	11	TRBJ2-5	.	.	CSGTIQETQYF	TGCAGTGGGACTATCCAAGAGACCCAGTACTTC
TRBV13	16	TRBJ2-1	TRBD2	few	CASSLGSGRIDNEQFF	TGTGCCAGCAGCTTAGGTAGCGGGAGGATCGACAATGAGCAGTTCTTC
TRBV19	14	TRBJ1-4	TRBD1	.	CASKTGTNNEKLFF	TGTGCCAGCAAGACAGGGACAAATAATGAAAAACTGTTTTTT
TRBV20-1	13	TRBJ2-3	.	.	CSASILDPDTQYF	TGCAGTGCTAGTATTCTAGATCCAGATACGCAGTATTTT
TRBV19	14	TRBJ2-7	TRBD2	.	CASSTTSGTYEQYF	TGTGCCAGTAGTACCACTAGCGGAACCTACGAGCAGTACTTC
TRBV5-1	14	TRBJ2-7	.	.	CASSLSGSSYEQYF	TGCGCCAGCAGCTTATCCGGGTCGTCCTACGAGCAGTACTTC
TRBV21-1	16	TRBJ2-7	.	.	CASSKVRIVSSYEQYF	TGTGCCAGCAGCAAAGTGCGGATTGTAAGCTCCTACGAGCAGTACTTC
TRBV14	17	TRBJ1-1	.	.	CASRRAGSGDGWTEAFF	TGTGCCAGCAGGAGGGCGGGCAGCGGGGATGGGTGGACTGAAGCTTTCTTT
TRBV29-1	18	TRBJ2-3	.	.	CSDRQGDSGRPSTDTQYF	TGCAGCGACCGACAGGGGGATAGCGGGAGGCCCAGCACAGATACGCAGTATTTT
TRBV5-6	13	TRBJ1-2	.	.	CASSSLEGGGYTF	TGTGCCAGCAGCTCCCTTGAAGGGGGTGGCTACACCTTC
TRBV6-5	14	TRBJ2-7	TRBD2	.	CASSRSGRTNEQYF	TGTGCCAGCAGCCGTAGCGGGAGAACCAACGAGCAGTACTTC
TRBV5-6	13	TRBJ2-1	.	.	CASSLGGPGEQFF	TGTGCCAGCAGCTTGGGGGGGCCCGGGGAGCAGTTCTTC
TRBV18	17	TRBJ2-7	TRBD2	.	CASSPSFGLAAAYEQYF	TGTGCCAGCTCACCTTCCTTTGGACTAGCGGCCGCTTACGAGCAGTACTTC
TRBV4-2	15	TRBJ2-2	TRBD2	.	CASFGGGLATGELFF	TGTGCCAGCTTCGGGGGGGGACTGGCCACCGGGGAGCTGTTTTTT
TRBV30	14	TRBJ2-3	TRBD2	.	CAWVSGTSTDTQYF	TGTGCCTGGGTTAGCGGGACTAGCACAGATACGCAGTATTTT
TRBV2	14	TRBJ2-5	.	.	CATKEGRGQETQYF	TGTGCCACAAAGGAGGGCAGGGGGCAAGAGACCCAGTACTTC